The clone carrying this T cell receptor (beta chain) has ten or more counts. Its antigen is unknown. This specimen comes from a study of metastatic and nonmetastatic thyroid tumors. Background on the study: Repertoires from blood and tumor or nodule tissue of malignant and benign thyroid patients were compared. Findings and limits, study-wide: Reports indicated that malignant thyroid tumors showed significantly higher TCR beta diversity than benign nodules did, in blood and tumor.

TCRdb re-called clones via MiXCR from the PCR reads. The sample lists roughly 42,000 clones, approximately 20% seen once, with roughly 13% in the top ten. Thyroid surgery was performed in patients who had received no treatment beforehand. Trimming removed 1 base at V and 2 bases at J, with 16 bases between. The CDR3 is 17 amino acids. Germline V lookup: CDR1 SGHTA, CDR2 FQGNSA. The rearrangement uses TRBV7-2 and TRBJ2-3; D perhaps matches TRBD2 (6 bases). This sequence was found in a female donor with papillary thyroid cancer or a benign thyroid nodule (not recorded which). Some clones in this sample may be carry-over from other donors' samples. Sequenced: tumor tissue. The DNA of the CDR3 is TGTGCCAGCAGCTTAGGACCCTCGGGACTTACCACAGATACGCAGTATTTT. It encodes CASSLGPSGLTTDTQYF. The complete variable domain, with remaining parts taken from reference TRBV7-2 and TRBJ2-3, reads GAGVSQSPSNKVTEKGKDVELRCDPISGHTALYWYRQSLGQGLEFLIYFQGNSAPDKSGLPSDRFSAERTGGSVSTLTIQRTQQEDSAVYLCASSLGPSGLTTDTQYFGPGTRLTVL.